This TCR beta chain was sequenced in a study of shared clonotypes between healthy human individuals. Findings and caveats of the study: Rarefaction analysis demonstrated incomplete sorted-subset sequencing notwithstanding large depth.

The study drew its donors from healthy HIV-negative adults without recent acute infections or vaccinations. CD4+ cells underwent separation, giving CD45RA+ naive and CD45RA-negative memory subsets. Across several immunoSEQ plates, the genomic DNA of each subset was split evenly. Profiling relied on immunoSEQ multiplex PCR, and the TCRdb table lists in-frame clones only, not all of them. The sample has some 2,400,000 clones, under 97% seen once. Regarding this clone: Its antigen is not identified.

CDR1 and CDR2 (germline): LNHDA, SQIVND (reference sequence). The CDR3 extends over 13 amino acids. V was cut by 5 bases and J by 4 bases, with 11 bases left in between. The V gene is TRBV19, the J gene TRBJ1-1; D not certain. Sequencing was done on a sample of naive CD4+ T cells sorted from blood. Subset reported: CD45RA+ positively selected. This TCR was sampled from a man aged 18 to 29 in good health. The CDR3 region has the DNA TGTGCCAGTAGTTCTCAGTTCAGCACTGAAGCTTTCTTT. Amino acid sequence: CASSSQFSTEAFF.